Following are 5 T cell receptor beta chains from one sample sequenced in a study of blood T cell dynamics during melanoma immunotherapy. Libraries were prepared by immunoSEQ multiplex PCR; TCRdb keeps only in-frame clonotypes and omits some of them. In the table there are around 20,000 clones, 85% to 90% of which are singletons. Time point meaning: pre-treatment baseline. The sample was blood, taken from a patient treated with checkpoint blockade. These receptors all come from a human donor with melanoma.

The genes are TRBV2 and TRBJ1-2; D gene unclear. The V and J ends lost 7 bases and 6 bases respectively, with 21 bases between them. The CDR3 is 15 residues long. Germline-derived CDR1 and CDR2 are SNHLY and FYNNEI. This chain's CDR3 is CASTMQAQRNDGYTF. The DNA of the CDR3 is TGTGCCAGCACCATGCAGGCCCAACGAAACGATGGCTACACCTTC.

The V call is TRBV7-8, the J call TRBJ2-7, with 7 bases that match TRBD1. With V trimmed by 5 bases and J by 4 bases, 8 bases remained unmatched. Germline V gene lookup returns CDR1 SGHVS and CDR2 FQNEAQ. This CDR3 contains 14 residues. The CDR3 sequence: CASSPGTEVYEQYF. In DNA, the CDR3 is TGTGCCAGCAGCCCAGGGACAGAGGTTTACGAGCAGTACTTC.

The CDR3 DNA reads as TGTGCCACGGGGCTAGCCACATACAATGAGCAGTTCTTC. Its translation is CATGLATYNEQFF. V is TRBV6-5 and J is TRBJ2-1; D could derive from TRBD1 or TRBD2 (5 bases each). The V gene's germline CDR1 is MNHEY and CDR2 SVGAGI. The CDR3 is made up of 13 amino acids. V was trimmed by 10 bases and J by 4 bases, leaving 14 bases between them.

This chain uses TRBV11-2 with TRBJ1-3; the D is unclear. Trimming removed 1 base from V and 7 bases from J, with 11 bases in between. Looked up from germline, CDR1 is SGHAT and CDR2 is FQNNGV. The CDR3 has 14 amino acids. In DNA form, the CDR3 reads TGTGCCAGCAGCTTAGGGCAAAGCGGGAACACCATATATTTT. This gives the protein CASSLGQSGNTIYF. Full variable domain (remainder filled in from reference TRBV11-2 and TRBJ1-3): EAGVAQSPRYKIIEKRQSVAFWCNPISGHATLYWYQQILGQGPKLLIQFQNNGVVDDSQLPKDRFSAERLKGVDSTLKIQPAKLEDSAVYLCASSLGQSGNTIYFGEGSWLTVV.

This clone was seen a single time. J is TRBJ2-7 and V is TRBV5-4; 8 bases line up with TRBD1. J gave up 7 bases and V 5 bases, and 8 bases lay outside the gene matches. The CDR3 extends over 13 amino acids. Per germline, CDR1 SGHNT and CDR2 YYREEE (reference sequence). The CDR3 region is CASRPGQDREQYF. CDR3 in DNA: TGTGCCAGCAGACCGGGACAGGACAGGGAGCAGTACTTC.